A selection of T cell receptor beta chains follows, all from one sample in a study of response to subunit inactivated influenza vaccine. A single record per CDR3 protein comes from TCRdb applying MiXCR to the RT-PCR reads. The profile shows 250,000 to 350,000 distinct CDR3 sequences, approximately 20% of them singletons. Sequences were derived from PBMCs from blood, sampled less than 22 months after vaccination. The receptors were sampled from a man aged 50 to 69 who received an inactivated influenza vaccine. Each CDR3 is given with its conserved first and last residue. The order of the fields is V gene, CDR3 protein.

V gene: TRBV20-1; CDR3 protein: CSAWAGAGARDTEAFF
V gene: TRBV7-9; CDR3 protein: CASSFQMTNTEAFF
V gene: TRBV5-1; CDR3 protein: CASSWMLIGRDTEAFF
V gene: TRBV7-2; CDR3 protein: CASSLVEGAGTQHF
V gene: TRBV6-5; CDR3 protein: CASSWGETWNGTPLHF
V gene: TRBV20-1; CDR3 protein: CSARGGRTGPNTDTRYF
V gene: TRBV7-2; CDR3 protein: CASSFDRQNTEAFF
V gene: TRBV6-5; CDR3 protein: CASSYRASVTEAFF
V gene: TRBV2; CDR3 protein: CASSVGTATGELFF
V gene: TRBV10-3; CDR3 protein: CATSPTGTGTEAFF
V gene: TRBV24-1; CDR3 protein: CATSDAGQIGAFF
V gene: TRBV28; CDR3 protein: CASSLGASVYNEQFF
V gene: TRBV5-1; CDR3 protein: CASSLTFQSHYEQYF
V gene: TRBV29-1; CDR3 protein: CSVGTQGGTDTRYF
V gene: TRBV27; CDR3 protein: CASSPEPGQGNYEQYF
V gene: TRBV20-1; CDR3 protein: CSARDHRAQETQYF
V gene: TRBV12-3/TRBV12-4; CDR3 protein: CASSYLAGSTDTQYF
V gene: TRBV5-1; CDR3 protein: CASSWGQSNTEAFF
V gene: TRBV19; CDR3 protein: CASSTGQDHYGYTF
V gene: TRBV18; CDR3 protein: CASSPEGTGRYGYTF
V gene: TRBV6-6; CDR3 protein: CASQGNEKLFF
V gene: TRBV7-6; CDR3 protein: CASSSGWDTGELFF
V gene: TRBV29-1; CDR3 protein: CSVEDGSNKAFF
V gene: TRBV12-3/TRBV12-4; CDR3 protein: CASSSGQGLSEQYF
V gene: TRBV10-3; CDR3 protein: CASSTERNTIYF
V gene: TRBV20-1; CDR3 protein: CSAPRPGANTEAFF
V gene: TRBV5-5; CDR3 protein: CASSFAGNTEAFF
V gene: TRBV4-1; CDR3 protein: CASSQDHNQGSLQETQYF
V gene: TRBV7-6; CDR3 protein: CASGGRYNSPLHF
V gene: TRBV12-3/TRBV12-4; CDR3 protein: CASSLGLRNTEAFF
V gene: TRBV4-3; CDR3 protein: CASSQGGPGNTIYF
V gene: TRBV20-1; CDR3 protein: CSAPETSGRSDTQYF
V gene: TRBV4-2; CDR3 protein: CASSQELAGGLYEQYF
V gene: TRBV28; CDR3 protein: CASRTYTGGRRYSNQPQHF
V gene: TRBV5-4; CDR3 protein: CASSYKRGGESNQPQHF
V gene: TRBV28; CDR3 protein: CASRNSGSTYEQYF
V gene: TRBV6-5; CDR3 protein: CASSYGGLSGGEQYF
V gene: TRBV27; CDR3 protein: CASTSRTGYTEAFF
V gene: TRBV7-9; CDR3 protein: CASSRRGLLVDTQYF
V gene: TRBV15; CDR3 protein: CATSRDLQATNEKLFF
V gene: TRBV12-3/TRBV12-4; CDR3 protein: CASSLRGIRDNEQFF
V gene: TRBV12-3/TRBV12-4; CDR3 protein: CASSLGGAYSNQPQHF
V gene: TRBV7-9; CDR3 protein: CASSLGLRHKNTGELFF
V gene: TRBV12-3/TRBV12-4; CDR3 protein: CASSSGPLNQPQHF
V gene: TRBV29-1; CDR3 protein: CSVRGQGGETQYF
V gene: TRBV5-1; CDR3 protein: CASSLVWESTTEAFF
V gene: TRBV2; CDR3 protein: CATRNSPSSSEGDTEAFF
V gene: TRBV7-8; CDR3 protein: CASSFRDRYYGYTF
V gene: TRBV20-1; CDR3 protein: CSARKTGPGYNEQFF
V gene: TRBV7-8; CDR3 protein: CASSQRDRAAGTGELFF
V gene: TRBV20-1; CDR3 protein: CSARMVFTGELFF
V gene: TRBV6-2/TRBV6-3; CDR3 protein: CASSSSTANSYNEQFF